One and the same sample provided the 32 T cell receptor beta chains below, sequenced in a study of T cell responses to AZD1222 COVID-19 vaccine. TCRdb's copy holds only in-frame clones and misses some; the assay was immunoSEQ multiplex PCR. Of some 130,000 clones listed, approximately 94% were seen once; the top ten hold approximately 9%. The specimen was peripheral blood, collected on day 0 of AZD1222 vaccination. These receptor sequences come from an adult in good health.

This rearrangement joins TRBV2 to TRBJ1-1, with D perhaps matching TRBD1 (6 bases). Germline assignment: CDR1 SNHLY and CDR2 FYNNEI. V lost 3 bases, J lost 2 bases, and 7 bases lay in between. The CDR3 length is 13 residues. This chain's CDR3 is CASSEDRNTEAFF. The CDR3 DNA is TGTGCCAGCAGTGAGGACAGAAACACTGAAGCTTTCTTT. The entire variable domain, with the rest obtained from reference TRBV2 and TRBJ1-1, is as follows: EPEVTQTPSHQVTQMGQEVILRCVPISNHLYFYWYRQILGQKVEFLVSFYNNEISEKSEIFDDQFSVERPDGSNFTLKIRSTKLEDSAMYFCASSEDRNTEAFFGQGTRLTVV.

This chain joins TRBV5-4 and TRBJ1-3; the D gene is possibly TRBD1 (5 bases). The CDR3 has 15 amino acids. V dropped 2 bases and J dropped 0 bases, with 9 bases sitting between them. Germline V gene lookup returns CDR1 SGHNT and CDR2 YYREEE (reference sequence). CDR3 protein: CASSFSGASGNTIYF. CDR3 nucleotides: TGTGCCAGCAGCTTTTCTGGGGCCTCTGGAAACACCATATATTTT. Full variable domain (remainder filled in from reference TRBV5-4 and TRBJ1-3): ETGVTQSPTHLIKTRGQQVTLRCSSQSGHNTVSWYQQALGQGPQFIFQYYREEENGRGNFPPRFSGLQFPNYSSELNVNALELDDSALYLCASSFSGASGNTIYFGEGSWLTVV.

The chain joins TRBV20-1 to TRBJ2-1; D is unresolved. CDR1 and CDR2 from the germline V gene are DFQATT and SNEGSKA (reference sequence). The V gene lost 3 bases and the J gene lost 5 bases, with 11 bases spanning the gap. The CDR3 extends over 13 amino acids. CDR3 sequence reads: CSASGQKDNEQFF. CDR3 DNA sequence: TGCAGTGCTAGTGGTCAGAAAGACAATGAGCAGTTCTTC.

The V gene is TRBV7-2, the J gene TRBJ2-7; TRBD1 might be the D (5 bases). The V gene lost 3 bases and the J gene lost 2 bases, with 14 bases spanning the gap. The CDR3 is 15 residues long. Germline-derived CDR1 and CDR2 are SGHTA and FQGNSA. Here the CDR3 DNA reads TGTGCCAGCAGCTTTACCGACAGTTCAGCCTACGAGCAGTACTTC. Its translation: CASSFTDSSAYEQYF.

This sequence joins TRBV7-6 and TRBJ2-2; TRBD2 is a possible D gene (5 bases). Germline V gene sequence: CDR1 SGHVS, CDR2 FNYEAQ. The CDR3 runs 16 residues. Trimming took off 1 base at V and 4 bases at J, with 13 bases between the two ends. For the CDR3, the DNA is TGTGCCAGCAGCTTAGGGCCGGGATTTATCACCGGGGAGCTGTTTTTT. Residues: CASSLGPGFITGELFF.

CDR3 protein: CASSPRTQASSGNTIYF. CDR3 coding DNA: TGTGCCAGTAGTCCCCGGACACAGGCATCCTCTGGAAACACCATATATTTT. The V call is TRBV19, the J call TRBJ1-3, with D perhaps TRBD1 (5 bases). In germline, CDR1 is LNHDA, CDR2 SQIVND (reference sequence). CDR3 size: 17 residues. The V and J ends lost 5 bases and 0 bases respectively, with 17 bases between them.

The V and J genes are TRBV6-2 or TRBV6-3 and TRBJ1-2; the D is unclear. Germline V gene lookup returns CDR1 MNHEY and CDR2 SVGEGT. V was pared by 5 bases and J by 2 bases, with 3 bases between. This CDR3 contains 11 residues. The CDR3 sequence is CASSQNYGYTF. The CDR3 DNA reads TGTGCCAGCAGTCAGAACTATGGCTACACCTTC.

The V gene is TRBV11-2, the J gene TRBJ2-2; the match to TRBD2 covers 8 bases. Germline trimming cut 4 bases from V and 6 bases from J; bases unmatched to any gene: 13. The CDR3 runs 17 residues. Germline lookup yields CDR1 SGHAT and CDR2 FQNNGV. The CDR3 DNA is TGTGCCAGCAGCTCCGGGCCTGGCGCGGGGGGCCCCGGGGAGCTGTTTTTT. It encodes CASSSGPGAGGPGELFF.

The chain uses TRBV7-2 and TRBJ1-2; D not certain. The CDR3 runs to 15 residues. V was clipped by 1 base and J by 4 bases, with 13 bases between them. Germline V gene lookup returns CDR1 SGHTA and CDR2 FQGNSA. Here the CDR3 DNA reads TGTGCCAGCAGCTTAGAACTGGGAGTAGCCTATGGCTACACCTTC. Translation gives CASSLELGVAYGYTF.

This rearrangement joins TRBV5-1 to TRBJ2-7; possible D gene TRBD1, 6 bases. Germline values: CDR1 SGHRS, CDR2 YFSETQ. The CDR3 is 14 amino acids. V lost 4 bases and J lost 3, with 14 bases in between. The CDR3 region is CASSQGQLNYEQYF. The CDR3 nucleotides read TGCGCCAGCAGCCAGGGACAATTAAACTACGAGCAGTACTTC.

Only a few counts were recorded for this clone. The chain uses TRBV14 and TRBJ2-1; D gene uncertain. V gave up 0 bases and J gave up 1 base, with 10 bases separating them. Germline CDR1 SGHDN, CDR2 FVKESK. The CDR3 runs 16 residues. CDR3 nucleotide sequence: TGTGCCAGCAGCCAAGAGGGCCCTTTTTCCTACAATGAGCAGTTCTTC. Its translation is CASSQEGPFSYNEQFF.

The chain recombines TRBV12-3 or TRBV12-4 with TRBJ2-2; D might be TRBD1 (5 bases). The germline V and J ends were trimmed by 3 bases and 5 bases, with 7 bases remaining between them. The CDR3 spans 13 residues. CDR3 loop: CASSFKGTGELFF. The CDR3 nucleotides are TGTGCCAGCAGTTTCAAGGGGACCGGGGAGCTGTTTTTT.

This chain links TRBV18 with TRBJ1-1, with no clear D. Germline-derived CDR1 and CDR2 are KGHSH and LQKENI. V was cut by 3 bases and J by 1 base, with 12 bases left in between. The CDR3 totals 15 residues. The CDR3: CASSPPLRRNTEAFF. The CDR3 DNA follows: TGTGCCAGCTCACCCCCCCTTCGGCGGAACACTGAAGCTTTCTTT.

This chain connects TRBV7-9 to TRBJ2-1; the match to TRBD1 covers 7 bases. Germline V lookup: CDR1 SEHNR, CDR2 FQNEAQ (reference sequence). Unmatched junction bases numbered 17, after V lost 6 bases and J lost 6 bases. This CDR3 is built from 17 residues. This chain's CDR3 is CASRPTPRDSHPNEQFF. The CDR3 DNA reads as TGTGCCAGCAGACCTACACCGAGGGACAGCCACCCCAATGAGCAGTTCTTC.

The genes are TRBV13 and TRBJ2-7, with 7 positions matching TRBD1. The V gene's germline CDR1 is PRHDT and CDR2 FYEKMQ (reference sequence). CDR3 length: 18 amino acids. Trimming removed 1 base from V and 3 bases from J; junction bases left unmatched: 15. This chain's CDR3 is CASSLATSGQTLNYEQYF. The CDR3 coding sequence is TGTGCCAGCAGCTTAGCCACTTCGGGACAGACCCTCAACTACGAGCAGTACTTC.

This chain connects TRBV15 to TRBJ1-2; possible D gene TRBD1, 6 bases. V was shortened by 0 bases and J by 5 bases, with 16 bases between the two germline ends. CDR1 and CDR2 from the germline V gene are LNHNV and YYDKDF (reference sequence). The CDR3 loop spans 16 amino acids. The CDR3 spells CATSRDTDSIPYGYTF. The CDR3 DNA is TGTGCCACCAGCAGAGATACGGACAGTATTCCGTATGGCTACACCTTC.

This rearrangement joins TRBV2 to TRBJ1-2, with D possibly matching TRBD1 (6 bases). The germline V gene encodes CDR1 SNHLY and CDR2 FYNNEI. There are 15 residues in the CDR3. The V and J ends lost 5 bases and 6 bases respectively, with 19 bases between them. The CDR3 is CASSSGQSPSNGYTF. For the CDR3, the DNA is TGTGCCAGCAGTTCCGGACAGAGCCCATCTAATGGCTACACCTTC.

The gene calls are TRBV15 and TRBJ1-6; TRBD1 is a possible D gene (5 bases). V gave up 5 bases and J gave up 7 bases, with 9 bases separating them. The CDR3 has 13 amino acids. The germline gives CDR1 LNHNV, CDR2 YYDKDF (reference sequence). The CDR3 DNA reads TGTGCCACCAGCCCCCGACAGAATTCACCCCTCCACTTT. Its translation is CATSPRQNSPLHF. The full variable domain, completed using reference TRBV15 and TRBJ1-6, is DAMVIQNPRYQVTQFGKPVTLSCSQTLNHNVMYWYQQKSSQAPKLLFHYYDKDFNNEADTPDNFQSRRPNTSFCFLDIRSPGLGDTAMYLCATSPRQNSPLHFGNGTRLTVT.

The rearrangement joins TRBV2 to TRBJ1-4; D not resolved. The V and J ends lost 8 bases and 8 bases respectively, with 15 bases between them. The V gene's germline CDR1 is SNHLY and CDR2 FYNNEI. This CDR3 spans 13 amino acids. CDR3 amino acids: CASQLELREKLFF. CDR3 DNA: TGTGCCAGCCAGTTGGAGCTTCGAGAAAAACTGTTTTTT.

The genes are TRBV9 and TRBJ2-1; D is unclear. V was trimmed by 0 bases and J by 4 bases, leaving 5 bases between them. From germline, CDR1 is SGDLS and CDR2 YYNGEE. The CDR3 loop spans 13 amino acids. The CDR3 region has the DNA TGTGCCAGCAGCGTAGGGAGTTACAATGAGCAGTTCTTC. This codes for CASSVGSYNEQFF.

The CDR3 loop is CAISEYSGEETQYF. The DNA of the CDR3 is TGTGCCATCAGTGAGTACAGCGGGGAGGAGACCCAGTACTTC. The chain uses TRBV10-3 and TRBJ2-5; 7 bases align to TRBD2. With 1 base clipped from V and 5 bases from J, the junction kept 4 bases outside the gene matches. Germline CDR1 is ENHRY and CDR2 is SYGVKD. This CDR3 spans 14 amino acids.

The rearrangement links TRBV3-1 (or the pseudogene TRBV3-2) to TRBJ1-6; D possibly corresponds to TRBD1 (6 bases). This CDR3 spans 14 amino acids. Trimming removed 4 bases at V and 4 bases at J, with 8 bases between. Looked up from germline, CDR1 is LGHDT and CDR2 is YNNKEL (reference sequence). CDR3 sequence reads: CASSPQGYNSPLHF. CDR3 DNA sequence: TGTGCCAGCAGCCCACAGGGTTATAATTCACCCCTCCACTTT.

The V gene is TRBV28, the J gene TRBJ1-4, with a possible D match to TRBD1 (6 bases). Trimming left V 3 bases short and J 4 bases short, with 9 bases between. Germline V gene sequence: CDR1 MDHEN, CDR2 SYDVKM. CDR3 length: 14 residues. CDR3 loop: CASSFGTINEKLFF. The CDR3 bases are TGTGCCAGCAGTTTCGGGACAATTAATGAAAAACTGTTTTTT.

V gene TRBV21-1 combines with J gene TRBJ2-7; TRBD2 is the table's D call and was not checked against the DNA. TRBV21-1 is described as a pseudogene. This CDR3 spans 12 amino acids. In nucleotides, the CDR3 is TGTGCCAGCAGTGCCGGGGGGCTGGGGCAGTACTTC. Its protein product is CASSAGGLGQYF.

CDR3 nucleotide sequence: TGTGCCAGCAGACGAGGGTTTAGCGGGGGCCCCACAGATACGCAGTATTTT. Translation: CASRRGFSGGPTDTQYF. V is TRBV6-6 and J is TRBJ2-3; 9 bases fit TRBD2. The trim removed 6 bases at V and 2 bases at J, leaving 12 bases unmatched. CDR1 MNHNY and CDR2 SVGAGI come from the germline V gene (reference sequence). The CDR3 loop spans 17 amino acids.

The CDR3 DNA reads TGTGCCAGCAGCTTGTTCGGGTCGGGGCCCCAGCATTTT. The encoded protein is CASSLFGSGPQHF. This chain uses TRBV5-6 with TRBJ1-5; D ambiguous. In germline, CDR1 is SGHDT, CDR2 YYEEEE. CDR3 size: 13 residues. The V and J ends lost 1 base and 9 bases respectively, with 11 bases between them.

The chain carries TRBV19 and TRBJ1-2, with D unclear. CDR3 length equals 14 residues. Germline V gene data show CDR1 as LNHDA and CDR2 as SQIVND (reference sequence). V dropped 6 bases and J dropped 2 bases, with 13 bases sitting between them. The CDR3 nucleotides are TGTGCCAGTAGCCTCAACAAACGGAACTATGGCTACACCTTC. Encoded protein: CASSLNKRNYGYTF.

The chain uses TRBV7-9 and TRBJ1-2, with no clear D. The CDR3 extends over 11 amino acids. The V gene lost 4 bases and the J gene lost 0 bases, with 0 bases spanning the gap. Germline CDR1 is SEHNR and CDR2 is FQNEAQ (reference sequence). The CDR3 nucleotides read TGTGCCAGCAGCTCTAACTATGGCTACACCTTC. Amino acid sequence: CASSSNYGYTF. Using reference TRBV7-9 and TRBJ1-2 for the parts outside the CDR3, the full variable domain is DTGVSQNPRHKITKRGQNVTFRCDPISEHNRLYWYRQTLGQGPEFLTYFQNEAQLEKSRLLSDRFSAERPKGSFSTLEIQRTEQGDSAMYLCASSSNYGYTFGSGTRLTVV.

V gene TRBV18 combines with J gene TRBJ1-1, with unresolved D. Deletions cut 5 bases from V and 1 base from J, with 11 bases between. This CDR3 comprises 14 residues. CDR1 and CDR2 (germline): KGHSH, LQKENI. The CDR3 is CASSEVRANTEAFF. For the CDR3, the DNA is TGTGCCAGCTCAGAAGTCAGAGCGAACACTGAAGCTTTCTTT. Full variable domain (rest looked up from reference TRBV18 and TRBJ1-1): NAGVMQNPRHLVRRRGQEARLRCSPMKGHSHVYWYRQLPEEGLKFMVYLQKENIIDESGMPKERFSAEFPKEGPSILRIQQVVRGDSAAYFCASSEVRANTEAFFGQGTRLTVV.

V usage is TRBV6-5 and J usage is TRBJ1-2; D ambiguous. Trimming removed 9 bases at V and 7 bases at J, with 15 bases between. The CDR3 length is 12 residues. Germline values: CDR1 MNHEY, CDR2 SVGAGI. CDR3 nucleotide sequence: TGTGCCAGTGGGATGGTACCGGGTGGCTACACCTTC. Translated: CASGMVPGGYTF.

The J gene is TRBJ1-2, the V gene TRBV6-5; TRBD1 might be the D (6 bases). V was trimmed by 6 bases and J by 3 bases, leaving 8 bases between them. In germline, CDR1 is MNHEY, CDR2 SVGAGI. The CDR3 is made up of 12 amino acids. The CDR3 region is CASRQGDYGYTF. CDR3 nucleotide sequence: TGTGCCAGCAGACAGGGAGACTATGGCTACACCTTC.

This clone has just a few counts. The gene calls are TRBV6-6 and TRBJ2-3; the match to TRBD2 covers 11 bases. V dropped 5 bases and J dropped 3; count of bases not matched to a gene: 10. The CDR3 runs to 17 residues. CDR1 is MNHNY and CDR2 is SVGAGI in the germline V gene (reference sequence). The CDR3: CASSPLLAGEVTDTQYF. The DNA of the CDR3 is TGTGCCAGCAGTCCCCTACTAGCGGGGGAAGTGACAGATACGCAGTATTTT.